A selection of T cell receptor beta chains follows, all from one sample in a study of OX40 agonist ivuxolimab in advanced cancers. Generated by immunoSEQ multiplex PCR, the TCRdb table keeps only in-frame clones and is missing some. The profile shows 39,000 or so clones, just under 90% of them singletons. The sequencing used CD4+ or CD8+ T cells sorted from blood, collected in a trial of the OX40 agonist ivuxolimab. These TCRs come from an adult with an advanced solid tumor such as melanoma, head and neck, liver or kidney cancer. The CDR3 runs from the conserved cysteine through the conserved F or W. Fields, in order: CDR3 DNA, CDR3 protein, clone size, D gene, J gene, V gene. A D gene is named only where the DNA matches it firmly. Clone size is not always given. Where it is, it says once, few, many or a class for expanded clones.

TGTGCCAGCAGCCTAAATCAGCCCCAGCATTTT,CASSLNQPQHF,NA,NA,TRBJ1-5,TRBV2
TGTGCCAGCAGCGTAGAGGGGGGGCATGGCTACACCTTC,CASSVEGGHGYTF,NA,NA,TRBJ1-2,TRBV9
TGCGCCAGCAGTGGACAGGCGGAGACTGAAGCTTTCTTT,CASSGQAETEAFF,NA,NA,TRBJ1-1,TRBV10-2
TGCAGCGTGTACCGACAGCGGGGCTACACCTTC,CSVYRQRGYTF,NA,NA,TRBJ1-2,TRBV29-1
TGTGCCAGCAGTGAATGGGGGTCTGGGGCCAACGTCCTGACTTTC,CASSEWGSGANVLTF,NA,NA,TRBJ2-6,TRBV25-1
TGTGCCAGCAGCTTAGGGGGCCAAGAGACCCAGTACTTC,CASSLGGQETQYF,NA,NA,TRBJ2-5,TRBV7-2
TGTGCCAGCAGCCTTTCTGGCGGGGACACAGATACGCAGTATTTT,CASSLSGGDTDTQYF,NA,NA,TRBJ2-3,TRBV9
TGTGCCACCAGCTCGGGACAAGCAACCTACGAGCAGTACTTC,CATSSGQATYEQYF,NA,NA,TRBJ2-7,TRBV10-3
TGTGCCAGCAGTGGCCAGTGGGGGACAGGGAACGGCTACACCTTC,CASSGQWGTGNGYTF,NA,TRBD1,TRBJ1-2,TRBV6-1
TGTGCCAGCAGTTACTCAAGGGAATATGGCCACACCTTC,CASSYSREYGHTF,NA,NA,TRBJ1-2,TRBV6-5
TGTGCCAGCAGCCAGACTGGACTAGCGCTACAGACCCAGTACTTC,CASSQTGLALQTQYF,NA,TRBD2,TRBJ2-5,TRBV7-8
TGTGCCAGCAGCTTAGTGGTCGGAGGGGGCACAGATACGCAGTATTTT,CASSLVVGGGTDTQYF,once,NA,TRBJ2-3,TRBV7-2
TGCGCCAGCAGGAGGGGGCGGGGACTCTACGAGCAGTACTTC,CASRRGRGLYEQYF,NA,NA,TRBJ2-7,TRBV10-2
TGTGCCAGCAGGGCGGGAAACACCATATATTTT,CASRAGNTIYF,NA,NA,TRBJ1-3,TRBV6-4
TGTGCCAGCAGTGCCCTAGCGGGAGTCGATTATAAGCAGTATTTT,CASSALAGVDYKQYF,NA,TRBD2,TRBJ2-3,TRBV2
TGTGCCAGCAGCTCCACAGGGTTTGGCTACACCTTC,CASSSTGFGYTF,NA,NA,TRBJ1-2,TRBV11-2
TGTGCCAGTAGTAGGACCGGGACAGGCATCACAGATACGCAGTATTTT,CASSRTGTGITDTQYF,NA,TRBD1,TRBJ2-3,TRBV19
TGTGCCAGCAAACAGGGGGCGCACACTGAAGCTTTCTTT,CASKQGAHTEAFF,NA,TRBD1,TRBJ1-1,TRBV7-9
TGTGCCAGCTCACCACTGGGGCGGGGGGCCGTTCCAGATACGCAGTATTTT,CASSPLGRGAVPDTQYF,NA,TRBD2,TRBJ2-3,TRBV18
TGTGCCAGCTCACCACTAGGAGGGAACACCGGGGAGCTGTTTTTT,CASSPLGGNTGELFF,few,NA,TRBJ2-2,TRBV18
TGTGCCAGCAGTTTAAGTCAAGGAGGGGTTTACTATGGCTACACCTTC,CASSLSQGGVYYGYTF,NA,NA,TRBJ1-2,TRBV6-5
TGTGCCAGCAGCCTAAGAGGAATCCCCGAAGAGACCCAGTACTTC,CASSLRGIPEETQYF,NA,NA,TRBJ2-5,TRBV11-3
TGTGCCAGCAGACCCAGAGGGGCCCACCAGCCCCAGCATTTT,CASRPRGAHQPQHF,once,NA,TRBJ1-5,TRBV6-1
TGCAGCGTTGAATGGACTAGCGGGAACACCGGGGAGCTGTTTTTT,CSVEWTSGNTGELFF,NA,TRBD2,TRBJ2-2,TRBV29-1
TGCGCCAGGAACCCCCCTCTTGCGACTAGCGGGGACCCCTACCACTCTTACGAGCAGTACTTC,CARNPPLATSGDPYHSYEQYF,NA,TRBD2,TRBJ2-7,TRBV10-1
TGTGCCAGCTCACCCGGACACAACACAGATACGCAGTATTTT,CASSPGHNTDTQYF,NA,NA,TRBJ2-3,TRBV18
TGTGCCAGCGCCCCGGACTACTCGGCTGATACGCAGTATTTT,CASAPDYSADTQYF,NA,NA,TRBJ2-3,TRBV19
TGTGCCAGCAGTTTTCAGGGGGCTTCCTACAATGAGCAGTTCTTC,CASSFQGASYNEQFF,NA,TRBD1,TRBJ2-1,TRBV6-5